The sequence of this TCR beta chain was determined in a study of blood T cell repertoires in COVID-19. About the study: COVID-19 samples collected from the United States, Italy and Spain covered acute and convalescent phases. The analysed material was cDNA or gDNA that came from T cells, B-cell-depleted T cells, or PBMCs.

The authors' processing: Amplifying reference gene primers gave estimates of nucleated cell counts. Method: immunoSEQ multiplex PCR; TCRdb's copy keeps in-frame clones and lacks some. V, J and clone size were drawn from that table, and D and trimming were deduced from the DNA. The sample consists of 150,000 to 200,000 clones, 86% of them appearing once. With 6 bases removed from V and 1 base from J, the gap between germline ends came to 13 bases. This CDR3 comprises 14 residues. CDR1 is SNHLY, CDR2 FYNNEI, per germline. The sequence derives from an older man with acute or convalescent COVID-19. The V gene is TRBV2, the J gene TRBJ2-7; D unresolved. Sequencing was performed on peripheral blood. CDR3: CASRATVVSYEQYF. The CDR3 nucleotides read TGTGCCAGCAGGGCCACAGTGGTGTCCTACGAGCAGTACTTC.